This T cell receptor (beta chain) was recovered during a study of PD-1 blockade in classical Hodgkin lymphoma. Assay: immunoSEQ multiplex PCR; the TCRdb copy retains only in-frame clones and omits some. The sample lists about 110,000 clones; 89% were seen once. This CDR3 is built from 13 residues. CDR1 is GTSNPN and CDR2 is SVGIG in the germline V gene (reference sequence). V was clipped by 5 bases and J by 0 bases, with 8 bases between them. This clone appeared a few times. Each patient experienced a relapse that followed autologous stem cell transplantation, and brentuximab vedotin exposure varied. V is TRBV30 and J is TRBJ1-5, with D possibly TRBD1 on 5 matching bases. Sample: peripheral blood mononuclear cells (PBMCs), taken before the second cycle of nivolumab. The source of this sequence is a human donor with classical Hodgkin lymphoma. The CDR3 region is CAWGHLSNQPQHF. The CDR3 DNA reads as TGTGCCTGGGGACACCTTAGCAATCAGCCCCAGCATTTT.